The T cell receptor beta chain under discussion was sequenced for a study of T cells in Graves' hyperthyroidism and ophthalmopathy. General observations from the study: Most thyroid clonotypes expanded above 0.001 appeared in blood too. Stable hyperthyroidism was told apart from ophthalmopathy by a model built on 13 V-J features.

Stability of Graves' hyperthyroidism was defined as absent ophthalmopathy progression within 18 months. In patients aged 18 to 65, hyperthyroidism was newly diagnosed, with duration under 2 months. Researchers took RNA transcripts and amplified the TCR beta CDR3 regions from them. TCR CDR3 underwent first-round RT-PCR with the HTBI primer set. TCRdb ran MiXCR on the multiplex PCR reads and lists one entry per CDR3 protein. Altogether 560,000 or so distinct CDR3 sequences are present, 46% being singletons, with the ten largest covering 8.2%. Germline CDR1 reads SSHAT; CDR2 reads FNYEAQ (reference sequence). The CDR3 extends over 15 amino acids. As for this clonotype: Its target is unknown. Germline is not matched at one junction end, which may reflect a read error.

The specimen sequenced was peripheral blood or thyroid tissue (not recorded which). The rearrangement uses TRBV7-7 and TRBJ2-5, with D possibly being TRBD2 (6 bases). The receptor was isolated from a woman under 30 with Graves' hyperthyroidism. The CDR3: CASSLAAMYQETQYF. The DNA for the CDR3 is TGTGCTAGCAGCTTAGCGGCAATGTACCAAGAGACCCAGTACTTC.